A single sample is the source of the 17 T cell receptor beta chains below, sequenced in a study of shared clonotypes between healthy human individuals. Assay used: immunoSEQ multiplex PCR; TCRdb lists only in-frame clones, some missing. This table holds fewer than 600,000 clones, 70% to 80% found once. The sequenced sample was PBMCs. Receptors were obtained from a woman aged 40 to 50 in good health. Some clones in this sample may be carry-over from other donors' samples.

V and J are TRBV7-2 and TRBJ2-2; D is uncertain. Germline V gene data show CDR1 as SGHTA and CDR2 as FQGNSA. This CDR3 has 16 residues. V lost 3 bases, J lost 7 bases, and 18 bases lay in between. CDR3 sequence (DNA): TGTGCCAGCAGCTTTTCCGACAAGAAGGTGAGCGGGGAGCTGTTTTTT. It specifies CASSFSDKKVSGELFF.

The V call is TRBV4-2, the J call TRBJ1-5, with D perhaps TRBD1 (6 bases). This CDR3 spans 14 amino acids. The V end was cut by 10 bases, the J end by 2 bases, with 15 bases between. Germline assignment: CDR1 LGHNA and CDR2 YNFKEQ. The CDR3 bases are TGTGCCACAGAACCAGGGGTTTGCAATCAGCCCCAGCATTTT. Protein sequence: CATEPGVCNQPQHF.

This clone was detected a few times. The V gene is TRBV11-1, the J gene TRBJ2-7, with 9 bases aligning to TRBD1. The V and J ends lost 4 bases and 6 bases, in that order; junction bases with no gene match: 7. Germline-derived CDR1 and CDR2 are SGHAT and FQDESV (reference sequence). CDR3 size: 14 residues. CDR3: CASSSRTGAVEQYF. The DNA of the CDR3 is TGTGCCAGCAGCTCCAGGACAGGGGCGGTCGAGCAGTACTTC.

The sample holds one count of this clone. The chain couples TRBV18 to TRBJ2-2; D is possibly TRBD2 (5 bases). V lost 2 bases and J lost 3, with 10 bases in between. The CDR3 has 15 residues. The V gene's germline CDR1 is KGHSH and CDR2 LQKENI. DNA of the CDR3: TGTGCCAGCTCACCAGGGGTGGAGGACACCGGGGAGCTGTTTTTT. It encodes CASSPGVEDTGELFF. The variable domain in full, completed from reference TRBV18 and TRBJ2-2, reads NAGVMQNPRHLVRRRGQEARLRCSPMKGHSHVYWYRQLPEEGLKFMVYLQKENIIDESGMPKERFSAEFPKEGPSILRIQQVVRGDSAAYFCASSPGVEDTGELFFGEGSRLTVL.

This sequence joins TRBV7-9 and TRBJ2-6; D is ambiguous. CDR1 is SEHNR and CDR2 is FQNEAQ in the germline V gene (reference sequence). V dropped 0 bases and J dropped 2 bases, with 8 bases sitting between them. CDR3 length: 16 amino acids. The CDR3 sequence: CASSLAGSAGANVLTF. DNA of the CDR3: TGTGCCAGCAGCTTAGCAGGATCGGCTGGGGCCAACGTCCTGACTTTC.

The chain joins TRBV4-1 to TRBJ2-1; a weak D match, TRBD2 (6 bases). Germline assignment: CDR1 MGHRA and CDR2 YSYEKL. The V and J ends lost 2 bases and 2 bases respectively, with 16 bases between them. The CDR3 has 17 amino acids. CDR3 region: CASSQYNLAFAYNEQFF. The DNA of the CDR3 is TGCGCCAGCAGCCAATACAACCTAGCGTTCGCCTACAATGAGCAGTTCTTC.

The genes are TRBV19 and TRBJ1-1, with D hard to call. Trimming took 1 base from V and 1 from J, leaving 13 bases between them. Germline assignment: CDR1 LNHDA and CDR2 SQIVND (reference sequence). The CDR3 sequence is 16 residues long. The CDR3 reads CASSIGGGVKNTEAFF. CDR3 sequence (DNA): TGTGCCAGTAGTATAGGAGGTGGAGTAAAGAACACTGAAGCTTTCTTT.

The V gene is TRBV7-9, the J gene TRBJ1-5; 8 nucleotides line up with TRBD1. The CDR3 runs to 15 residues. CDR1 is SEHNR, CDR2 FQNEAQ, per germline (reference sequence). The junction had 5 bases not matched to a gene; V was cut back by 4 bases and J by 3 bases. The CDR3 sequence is CASSSADRVNQPQHF. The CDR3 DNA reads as TGTGCCAGCAGCTCCGCGGACAGGGTCAATCAGCCCCAGCATTTT.

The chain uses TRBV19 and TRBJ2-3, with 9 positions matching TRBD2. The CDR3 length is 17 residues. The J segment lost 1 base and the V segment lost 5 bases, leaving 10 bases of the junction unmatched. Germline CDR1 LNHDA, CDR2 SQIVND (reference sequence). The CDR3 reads CASSLTPRLAGTDTQYF. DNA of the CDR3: TGTGCCAGTAGTCTCACTCCGCGACTAGCGGGCACAGATACGCAGTATTTT. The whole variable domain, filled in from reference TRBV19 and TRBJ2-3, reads DGGITQSPKYLFRKEGQNVTLSCEQNLNHDAMYWYRQDPGQGLRLIYYSQIVNDFQKGDIAEGYSVSREKKESFPLTVTSAQKNPTAFYLCASSLTPRLAGTDTQYFGPGTRLTVL.

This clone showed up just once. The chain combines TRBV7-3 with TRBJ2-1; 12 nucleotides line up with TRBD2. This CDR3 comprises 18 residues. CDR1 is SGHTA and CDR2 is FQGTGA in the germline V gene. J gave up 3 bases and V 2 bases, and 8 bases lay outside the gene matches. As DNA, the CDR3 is TGTGCCAGCAGCTTATGGCGACTAGCGGGAGCTGGCTACAATGAGCAGTTCTTC. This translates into CASSLWRLAGAGYNEQFF.

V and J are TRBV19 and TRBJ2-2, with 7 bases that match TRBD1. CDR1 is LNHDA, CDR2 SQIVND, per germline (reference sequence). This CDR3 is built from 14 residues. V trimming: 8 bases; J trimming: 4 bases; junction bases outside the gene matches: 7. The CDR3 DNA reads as TGTGCCAGTTGGGACAGAGGAGCCACCGGGGAGCTGTTTTTT. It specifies CASWDRGATGELFF.

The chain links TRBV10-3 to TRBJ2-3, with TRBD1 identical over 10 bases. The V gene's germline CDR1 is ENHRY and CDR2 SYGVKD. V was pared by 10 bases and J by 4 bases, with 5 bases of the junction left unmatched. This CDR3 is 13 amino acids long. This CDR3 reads CATRDRGADTQYF. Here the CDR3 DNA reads TGTGCCACCCGGGACAGGGGTGCAGATACGCAGTATTTT.

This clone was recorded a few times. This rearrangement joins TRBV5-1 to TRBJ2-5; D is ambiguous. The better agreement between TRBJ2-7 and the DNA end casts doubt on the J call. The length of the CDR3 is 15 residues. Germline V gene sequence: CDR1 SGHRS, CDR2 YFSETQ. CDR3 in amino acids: CASSLALQQPYEQYF. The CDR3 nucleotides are TGCGCCAGCAGCTTGGCCCTACAGCAGCCCTACGAGCAGTACTTC.

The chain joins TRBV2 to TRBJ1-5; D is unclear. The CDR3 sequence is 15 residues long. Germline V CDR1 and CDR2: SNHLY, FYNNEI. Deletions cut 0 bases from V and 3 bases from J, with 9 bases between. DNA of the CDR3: TGTGCCAGCAGTGAAGCACACCTATTCAATCAGCCCCAGCATTTT. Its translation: CASSEAHLFNQPQHF.

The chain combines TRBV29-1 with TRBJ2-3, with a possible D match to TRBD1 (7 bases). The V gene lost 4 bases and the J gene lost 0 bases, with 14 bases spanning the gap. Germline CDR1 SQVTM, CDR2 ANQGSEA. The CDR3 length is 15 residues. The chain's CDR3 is CSVGRTGLSTDTQYF. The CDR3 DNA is TGCAGCGTTGGCCGGACAGGACTAAGCACAGATACGCAGTATTTT.

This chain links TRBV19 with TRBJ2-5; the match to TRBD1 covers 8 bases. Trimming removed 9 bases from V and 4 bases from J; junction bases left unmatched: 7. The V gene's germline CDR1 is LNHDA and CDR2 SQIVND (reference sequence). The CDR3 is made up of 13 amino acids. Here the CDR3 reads CASTSQGAETQYF. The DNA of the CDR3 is TGTGCCAGCACTAGCCAGGGGGCAGAGACCCAGTACTTC. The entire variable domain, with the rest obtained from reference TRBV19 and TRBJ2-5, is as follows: DGGITQSPKYLFRKEGQNVTLSCEQNLNHDAMYWYRQDPGQGLRLIYYSQIVNDFQKGDIAEGYSVSREKKESFPLTVTSAQKNPTAFYLCASTSQGAETQYFGPGTRLLVL.

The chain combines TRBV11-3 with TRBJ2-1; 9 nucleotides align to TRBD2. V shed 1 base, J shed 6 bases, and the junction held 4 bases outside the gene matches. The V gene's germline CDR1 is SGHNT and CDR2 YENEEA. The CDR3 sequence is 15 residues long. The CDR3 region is CASSLVAGGGNEQFF. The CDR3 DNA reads TGTGCCAGCAGCTTAGTGGCGGGAGGGGGCAATGAGCAGTTCTTC.